The 16 T cell receptor beta chains below all came from one sample that was sequenced in a study of CD8 T cells in ankylosing spondylitis. Study results and caveats: What appeared characteristic of ankylosing spondylitis blood was a TCR beta motif of eight highly homologous variants.

Via MiXCR, TCRdb re-called the 5' RACE reads, giving one row per CDR3 protein. The sample has 750,000 to 850,000 distinct CDR3 sequences; about an eighth are singletons. Their recognized antigens are unknown. Sequencing was performed on blood, either unsorted or a sorted T cell fraction (not recorded which). Receptors were obtained from a male donor with ankylosing spondylitis.

This clonotype was observed at least ten times. The rearrangement uses TRBV6-6 and TRBJ1-2; TRBD1 is a possible D gene (6 bases). Trimming pared 0 bases from V and 8 bases from J, leaving 10 bases between. This CDR3 is 13 amino acids long. From germline, CDR1 is MNHNY and CDR2 SVGAGI (reference sequence). In DNA form, the CDR3 reads TGTGCCAGCAGTTACTCAGGGGGGGACGGCTACACCTTC. This encodes CASSYSGGDGYTF.

This clonotype occurred many times. This chain's CDR3 is CASSLDPRYQPQHF. The CDR3 DNA reads TGTGCCAGCAGTTTAGACCCTAGGTATCAGCCCCAGCATTTT. The rearrangement uses TRBV12-3 or TRBV12-4 and TRBJ1-5, with D uncertain. The CDR3 length is 14 residues. With 1 base removed from V and 5 bases from J, the gap between germline ends came to 9 bases.

The chain links TRBV6-2 or TRBV6-3 to TRBJ1-2; D ambiguous. The CDR3 runs to 13 residues. The germline gives CDR1 MNHEY, CDR2 SVGEGT. Trimming took off 6 bases at V and 2 bases at J, with 10 bases between the two ends. CDR3 sequence reads: CASRRTENYGYTF. In nucleotides, the CDR3 is TGTGCCAGCAGGAGGACGGAAAACTATGGCTACACCTTC.

This clonotype occurred a few times. The chain's CDR3 is CSANLGTGRSPLHF. For the CDR3, the DNA is TGCAGTGCTAACCTCGGGACAGGGCGTTCACCCCTCCACTTT. The chain is built from TRBV20-1 and TRBJ1-6, with TRBD1 matching over 9 bases. This CDR3 has 14 residues. The germline V gene has CDR1 DFQATT and CDR2 SNEGSKA (reference sequence). The junction had 7 bases not matched to a gene; V was cut back by 4 bases and J by 9 bases.

There are a few counts of this clonotype. This chain links TRBV4-2 with TRBJ1-1; D is possibly TRBD1 (5 bases). Germline CDR1 and CDR2: LGHNA and YNFKEQ. The CDR3 runs 14 residues. The V end lost 3 bases, the J end lost 6 bases, and 14 bases lay between the germline ends. CDR3 nucleotides: TGTGCCAGCAGCCACGTTACGGGGGGGTCTGAAGCTTTCTTT. It translates to CASSHVTGGSEAFF.

The V and J genes are TRBV20-1 and TRBJ2-5; D is undetermined. Trimming pared 6 bases from V and 2 bases from J, leaving 16 bases between. The CDR3 contains 14 residues. Germline CDR1 DFQATT, CDR2 SNEGSKA (reference sequence). The CDR3 nucleotides read TGCAGTGCGTCCCACCCAATGCGGCAAGAGACCCAGTACTTC. Translating gives CSASHPMRQETQYF.

The chain combines TRBV6-1 with TRBJ1-3, with unresolved D. From germline, CDR1 is MNHNS and CDR2 SASEGT. This CDR3 has 16 residues. V gave up 7 bases and J gave up 0 bases, with 16 bases separating them. CDR3 in amino acids: CASTKNQQSSGNTIYF. CDR3 nucleotide sequence: TGTGCCAGCACCAAAAACCAACAGAGCTCTGGAAACACCATATATTTT.

This chain connects TRBV20-1 to TRBJ2-2, with 9 bases fitting TRBD2. The CDR3 covers 15 residues. Looked up from germline, CDR1 is DFQATT and CDR2 is SNEGSKA (reference sequence). The J segment lost 5 bases and the V segment lost 3 bases, leaving 7 bases of the junction unmatched. The CDR3 coding sequence is TGCAGTGCTAGCCGCGGGGGGGCCGTTACCGGGGAGCTGTTTTTT. It codes for CSASRGGAVTGELFF.

This clonotype was observed at least ten times. This chain links TRBV29-1 with TRBJ2-5; D remains ambiguous. The length of the CDR3 is 12 residues. Germline V gene data show CDR1 as SQVTM and CDR2 as ANQGSEA. V shed 5 bases and J shed 5 bases, with 12 bases lying between them. The CDR3 DNA reads TGCAGCGTTACAGTGGCAAGGGAGACCCAGTACTTC. Translating it yields CSVTVARETQYF.

The chain joins TRBV6-5 to TRBJ1-4; the match to TRBD1 covers 11 bases. After removal of 2 bases from V and 7 bases from J, the junction contained 3 bases not matched to a gene. The CDR3 runs 15 residues. From germline, CDR1 is MNHEY and CDR2 SVGAGI. This CDR3 is CASSYRDRGTEKLFF. DNA of the CDR3: TGTGCCAGCAGTTACCGGGACAGGGGGACTGAAAAACTGTTTTTT.

This chain connects TRBV15 to TRBJ2-2; the match to TRBD2 covers 8 bases. CDR1 is LNHNV, CDR2 YYDKDF, per germline (reference sequence). J was trimmed by 4 bases and V by 4 bases; bases with no gene match: 14. There are 18 residues in the CDR3. CDR3 in DNA: TGTGCCACCAGCAAATCTTTGAACCGGGGGGGCGGCACCGGGGAGCTGTTTTTT. Translation: CATSKSLNRGGGTGELFF.

This clonotype was counted ten times or more. V and J are TRBV20-1 and TRBJ1-6; D unclear. CDR3 length: 13 residues. The V and J ends lost 4 bases and 10 bases respectively, with 14 bases between them. Germline V lookup: CDR1 DFQATT, CDR2 SNEGSKA (reference sequence). DNA for the CDR3: TGCAGTGCTATTGGATCCCAGCCCTCACCCCTCCACTTT. It codes for CSAIGSQPSPLHF.

The table lists this clonotype with a few counts. The chain couples TRBV20-1 to TRBJ1-1; D is ambiguous. From germline, CDR1 is DFQATT and CDR2 SNEGSKA (reference sequence). Trimming removed 2 bases from V and 7 bases from J, with 17 bases in between. The CDR3 runs 14 residues. CDR3 coding DNA: TGCAGTGCTAGAAGAAGGGAGACGTTCCTTGAAGCTTTCTTT. Its translation: CSARRRETFLEAFF.

This clonotype was picked up many times. The rearrangement joins TRBV7-9 to TRBJ2-1, with TRBD1 identical over 9 bases. Germline V gene lookup returns CDR1 SEHNR and CDR2 FQNEAQ (reference sequence). V lost 5 bases and J lost 11; bases outside the gene matches: 4. The CDR3 is 12 amino acids. CDR3 protein: CASSRTGVKQFF. CDR3 sequence (DNA): TGTGCCAGCAGCAGGACAGGGGTTAAGCAGTTCTTC.

This clonotype was found a few times. V and J are TRBV20-1 and TRBJ1-4, with D unclear. Germline CDR1 DFQATT, CDR2 SNEGSKA (reference sequence). This CDR3 is built from 13 residues. Trimming cost V 3 bases and J 8 bases, with 13 bases left between them. In DNA form, the CDR3 reads TGCAGTGCTAGGAGGCAGGCCGGAGAAAAACTGTTTTTT. This encodes CSARRQAGEKLFF.

The chain joins TRBV6-5 to TRBJ1-1; D may be TRBD1 (5 bases). The V end was cut by 2 bases, the J end by 6 bases, with 10 bases between. The CDR3 length is 13 residues. Germline loops: CDR1 MNHEY, CDR2 SVGAGI. CDR3: CASSYRDVPEAFF. CDR3 DNA: TGTGCCAGCAGTTACCGGGACGTTCCTGAAGCTTTCTTT.